This TCR beta chain was identified during a study of long-term antiretroviral therapy in people with HIV. Version v3.0 of the immunoSEQ assay was performed at survey level. Repertoires were generated with immunoSEQ multiplex PCR, while TCRdb's copy carries only in-frame clones and drops some. This table has fewer than 45,000 clones, about 85% appearing once. Specimens held about 0.9-11 million cryopreserved PBMC prior to DNA extraction. General observations from the study: Pre-ART clonal expansion yielded clones that dominated the repertoire at all time points. Blood sampling spanned 2004 to 2017, possibly under older ART regimens. Relative to transplant donor controls, diversity remained lower despite increasing after ART.

The V and J ends lost 0 bases and 9 bases respectively, with 11 bases between them. Looked up from germline, CDR1 is MNHEY and CDR2 is SVGAGI. The CDR3 is made up of 13 amino acids. For this clone: Its specificity is not known.

This TCR came from a woman in her twenties or thirties with HIV. The source material was unsorted PBMCs, sampled just over 2.7 years before starting antiretroviral therapy. The chain is built from TRBV6-5 and TRBJ1-1; D is undetermined. DNA of the CDR3: TGTGCCAGCAGTTACTCCCGGACGAAGAAAGCTTTCTTT. Amino acids: CASSYSRTKKAFF.